This T cell receptor (beta chain) stems from a study of blood T cell repertoires in COVID-19. As for the study in general: Samples taken during acute and convalescent COVID-19 were collected in the United States, Italy and Spain.

Sequencing was performed with immunoSEQ multiplex PCR; in TCRdb, only in-frame clones are kept and a portion is missing. The sample has hundreds of thousands of clones; 87% are singletons. This CDR3 has 19 amino acids. Germline lookup yields CDR1 LGHNT and CDR2 FRNRAP. The V and J ends lost 6 bases and 4 bases, in that order; junction bases with no gene match: 19. Followed over time, Seattle patients had been enrolled while infection was active. The TCR was taken from a woman aged 50 to 60 with COVID-19, enrolled during active disease. The V call is TRBV12-5, the J call TRBJ2-5, with 11 bases fitting TRBD2. The specimen sequenced was peripheral blood. The DNA for the CDR3 is TGTGCTAGTGGCCGGGGACTAGCGGATGACGTTGGGATTCGAGAGACCCAGTACTTC. Translated, it gives CASGRGLADDVGIRETQYF.